The T cell receptor (beta chain) described here comes from a study of T cells in women clearing cervical HPV infection. Sequencing used immunoSEQ multiplex PCR; TCRdb keeps in-frame clones, though not all of them. Here the sample table reports 20,000 to 25,000 clones. The CDR3 runs 15 residues. Germline values: CDR1 DFQATT, CDR2 SNEGSKA (reference sequence). J lost 6 bases, V lost 5 bases, and 13 bases had no gene match. Regarding this clone: The DNA ends 3 residues before the CDR3 does, and the rest of the CDR3 is filled in from the germline J gene.

The receptor comes from a woman between 18 and 69 years old with a cervical HPV16 infection that either progressed to CIN3+ or cleared (not recorded which). The chain joins TRBV20-1 to TRBJ1-1, with TRBD1 matching over 9 bases. The source material was blood buffy coat. The sequenced part of the CDR3 DNA is TGCAGTGCTGCAGTGGAGGGACAGGGTTGGGCTGAA. Translation: CSAAVEGQGWAE. The CDR3, in full, reads CSAAVEGQGWAEAFF.